These 7 T cell receptor beta chains were all obtained from the same sample, sequenced in a study of blood T cells in healthy people across ages (dated by TCRdb to between 2015 and 2017). The protocol used for the library was 5' RACE. Instrument used: Illumina HiSeq 2500. A second roughly 6 to 11 cycle PCR used a sample-barcoded 5' primer and a J-beta primer mix. TCRdb trimmed the raw reads at Q25, called clones with MiXCR and kept productive beta chains. Each entry is one CDR3 protein sequence, shown with its most common DNA and genes. The sample records 1.5 million or so distinct CDR3 sequences, 42% of which are singletons. Approximately 7.9% of the sample is held by the ten biggest clonotypes. The sequencing sample was made of blood. These receptors originate from a woman aged 18-29 years in good health.

J is TRBJ2-6 and V is TRBV20-1; D remains unclear. Germline CDR1 reads DFQATT; CDR2 reads SNEGSKA (reference sequence). CDR3 size: 17 residues. V was shortened by 1 base and J by 0 bases, with 13 bases between the two germline ends. CDR3 sequence: CSARGGQLTSGANVLTF. In nucleotides, the CDR3 is TGCAGTGCTAGAGGAGGCCAGTTGACCTCTGGGGCCAACGTCCTGACTTTC.

The chain combines TRBV10-1 with TRBJ1-5, with no clear D. The V gene's germline CDR1 is WNHNN and CDR2 SYGVQD (reference sequence). The CDR3 is 14 residues long. V shed 2 bases and J shed 0 bases, with 5 bases lying between them. CDR3 region: CASSEADSNQPQHF. CDR3 DNA: TGCGCCAGCAGTGAGGCGGATAGCAATCAGCCCCAGCATTTT.

The rearrangement uses TRBV30 and TRBJ1-4; D is unresolved. There are 17 residues in the CDR3. The germline V and J ends were trimmed by 3 bases and 3 bases, with 20 bases remaining between them. Germline V gene lookup returns CDR1 GTSNPN and CDR2 SVGIG (reference sequence). The CDR3 loop reads CAWSQPGPPTPNEKLFF. The CDR3 region has the DNA TGTGCCTGGAGCCAACCCGGACCGCCAACCCCTAATGAAAAACTGTTTTTT.

The V and J genes are TRBV28 and TRBJ2-3; 8 nucleotides line up with TRBD2. The CDR3 has 16 amino acids. Losses at the gene ends were 3 bases for V and 3 bases for J; bases not matched to a gene: 8. Germline CDR1 is MDHEN and CDR2 is SYDVKM. The DNA of the CDR3 is TGTGCCAGCAGTTTCAGGGGAGCGGGGGTTACAGATACGCAGTATTTT. Translated, it gives CASSFRGAGVTDTQYF.

The chain has TRBV29-1 and TRBJ1-2; D is possibly TRBD1 (6 bases). CDR3 length: 14 residues. Trimming stripped 7 bases from V and 0 bases from J, with 15 bases between. Germline CDR1 SQVTM, CDR2 ANQGSEA. The chain's CDR3 is CSAWGGAANYGYTF. The CDR3 coding sequence is TGCAGCGCTTGGGGGGGGGCAGCTAACTATGGCTACACCTTC.

V usage is TRBV10-3 and J usage is TRBJ2-1; 10 nucleotides agree with TRBD1. CDR3 length: 14 residues. Germline values: CDR1 ENHRY, CDR2 SYGVKD. The junction had 6 bases not matched to a gene; V was cut back by 7 bases and J by 6 bases. CDR3 protein: CAITRQGASNEQFF. CDR3 bases: TGTGCCATCACGAGACAGGGGGCCTCCAATGAGCAGTTCTTC.

CDR3 DNA sequence: TGTGCCAGCAGCCAAGATACTTCAAATTCGTTCTTC. This encodes CASSQDTSNSFF. The chain uses TRBV3-1 and TRBJ2-1; D remains ambiguous. The CDR3 has 12 amino acids. Germline assignment: CDR1 LGHDT and CDR2 YNNKEL (reference sequence). Deletions cut 0 bases from V and 15 bases from J, with 12 bases between.